The 15 T cell receptor beta chains reported below all come from one sample, sequenced in a study of radiotherapy plus CTLA-4 blockade in lung cancer. Method: immunoSEQ multiplex PCR; TCRdb's copy keeps in-frame clones and lacks some. The table shows tens of thousands of clones, with approximately 80% occurring only once. This specimen consisted of peripheral blood, obtained from a patient treated with radiotherapy plus ipilimumab. The receptor set was obtained from a human donor with non-small cell lung cancer who had a complete response to radiotherapy plus ipilimumab.

This chain uses TRBV4-3 with TRBJ2-4; 11 bases match TRBD1. The CDR3 spans 20 residues. Germline V gene data show CDR1 as LGHNA and CDR2 as YSLEER. J lost 0 bases, V lost 4 bases, and 14 bases had no gene match. CDR3 in amino acids: CASSLTWDRGKAIAKNIQYF. The CDR3 DNA reads as TGCGCCAGCAGCCTGACGTGGGACAGGGGGAAGGCTATAGCCAAAAACATTCAGTACTTC.

There are a few counts of this clone. This chain links TRBV14 with TRBJ1-2; maybe TRBD1 (6 bases). The CDR3 runs to 16 residues. Germline lookup yields CDR1 SGHDN and CDR2 FVKESK. V was clipped by 1 base and J by 4 bases, with 16 bases between them. For the CDR3, the DNA is TGTGCCAGCAGCCAAGGCGGAACAGGGTCGCGCTATGGCTACACCTTC. Its protein product is CASSQGGTGSRYGYTF.

This clone has a single count. The genes are TRBV7-9 and TRBJ2-6; D remains ambiguous. The CDR3 spans 15 residues. V lost 1 base and J 4 bases, leaving 8 bases between the germline ends. CDR1 and CDR2 (germline): SEHNR, FQNEAQ (reference sequence). The CDR3 region has the DNA TGTGCCAGCAGCTTAGTAGGGTTCGGGGCCAACGTCCTGACTTTC. This sequence encodes CASSLVGFGANVLTF.

CDR3 loop: CASKPGMWTGELFF. CDR3 bases: TGTGCCAGTAAACCGGGGATGTGGACCGGGGAGCTGTTTTTT. The chain carries TRBV19 and TRBJ2-2, with D possibly matching TRBD2 (5 bases). The CDR3 covers 14 residues. The germline CDR1 and CDR2 sequences are LNHDA and SQIVND (reference sequence). The V end lost 7 bases, the J end lost 5 bases, and 14 bases lay between the germline ends.

V usage is TRBV2 and J usage is TRBJ1-2; 7 bases are shared with TRBD1. Germline V gene data show CDR1 as SNHLY and CDR2 as FYNNEI. J lost 0 bases, V lost 8 bases, and 6 bases had no gene match. The CDR3 runs to 14 residues. The DNA of the CDR3 is TGTGCCAGCGTCAGGGGGATGGCTAACTATGGCTACACCTTC. It codes for CASVRGMANYGYTF.

This clone was found once. The chain carries TRBV19 and TRBJ1-2; a weak D match, TRBD1 (6 bases). CDR3 length: 16 amino acids. V lost 6 bases to trimming and J lost 0 bases, with 17 bases between them. Per germline, CDR1 LNHDA and CDR2 SQIVND (reference sequence). DNA for the CDR3: TGTGCCAGTAGCTTCCCCGGGACACAAACTAACTATGGCTACACCTTC. Translating it yields CASSFPGTQTNYGYTF.

The gene calls are TRBV7-2 and TRBJ2-2, with D perhaps matching TRBD1 (6 bases). The germline gives CDR1 SGHTA, CDR2 FQGNSA. Trimming took 5 bases from V and 0 from J, leaving 10 bases between them. The CDR3 runs to 15 residues. The CDR3 DNA is TGTGCCAGCAGCCCCGACAGGACGAACACCGGGGAGCTGTTTTTT. Amino acid sequence: CASSPDRTNTGELFF.

This clone was seen a few times. This chain joins TRBV6-6 and TRBJ1-2; D may be TRBD1 (5 bases). CDR1 is MNHNY, CDR2 SVGAGI, per germline (reference sequence). Trimming cost V 6 bases and J 2 bases, with 13 bases left between them. This CDR3 region has 14 residues. CDR3 in amino acids: CASRRDGDNYGYTF. The CDR3 bases are TGTGCCAGCAGGCGGGACGGAGACAACTATGGCTACACCTTC.

The J gene is TRBJ2-1, the V gene TRBV28; 7 nucleotides match TRBD1. With V trimmed by 3 bases and J by 10 bases, 12 bases remained unmatched. The CDR3 has 15 amino acids. Germline CDR1 and CDR2: MDHEN and SYDVKM. The CDR3 region has the DNA TGTGCCAGCAGTTTTTACAGGGGAGTAGTGGAGGAGCAGTTCTTC. Residues: CASSFYRGVVEEQFF.

Only a few counts were recorded for this clone. The J gene is TRBJ1-3, the V gene TRBV2; a possible D gene is TRBD1 (5 bases). This CDR3 has 13 amino acids. Trimming shortened V by 5 bases and J by 9 bases, and 14 bases separated the two germline ends. Germline values: CDR1 SNHLY, CDR2 FYNNEI. This CDR3 reads CASSWGNSPTIYF. In DNA, the CDR3 is TGTGCCAGCAGTTGGGGCAATTCTCCCACCATATATTTT. Using reference TRBV2 and TRBJ1-3 for the parts outside the CDR3, the full variable domain is EPEVTQTPSHQVTQMGQEVILRCVPISNHLYFYWYRQILGQKVEFLVSFYNNEISEKSEIFDDQFSVERPDGSNFTLKIRSTKLEDSAMYFCASSWGNSPTIYFGEGSWLTVV.

The CDR3 DNA is TGTGCCAGCAGTGTGGGGCCAGATACGCAGTATTTT. This sequence encodes CASSVGPDTQYF. The rearrangement uses TRBV2 and TRBJ2-3, with D maybe TRBD1 (5 bases). Germline V gene lookup returns CDR1 SNHLY and CDR2 FYNNEI. Trimming stripped 4 bases from V and 4 bases from J, with 6 bases between. CDR3 length: 12 amino acids.

J is TRBJ1-2 and V is TRBV7-9; D gene unclear. Per the germline V gene, CDR1 is SEHNR and CDR2 is FQNEAQ (reference sequence). This CDR3 region has 13 residues. Trimming stripped 1 base from V and 1 base from J, with 4 bases between. The CDR3 DNA sequence: TGTGCCAGCAGCTTAGACCTTAACTATGGCTACACCTTC. Its protein is CASSLDLNYGYTF.

CDR3 sequence: CASSPLLGGAGETQYF. Here the CDR3 DNA reads TGTGCCAGCTCACCCCTTCTGGGGGGAGCTGGAGAGACCCAGTACTTC. The chain combines TRBV18 with TRBJ2-5; weak D call: TRBD2 (6 bases). The CDR3 runs to 16 residues. The germline gives CDR1 KGHSH, CDR2 LQKENI. V gave up 3 bases and J gave up 4 bases, with 18 bases separating them.

V gene TRBV2 combines with J gene TRBJ2-5; 13 nucleotides line up with TRBD2. V trimming: 2 bases; J trimming: 5 bases; junction bases outside the gene matches: 8. In germline, CDR1 is SNHLY, CDR2 FYNNEI. This CDR3 has 17 amino acids. CDR3 loop: CASSESILLAGGETQYF. The CDR3 region has the DNA TGTGCCAGCAGTGAATCAATTCTACTAGCGGGAGGGGAGACCCAGTACTTC.

This clone was seen only a few times. The chain recombines TRBV9 with TRBJ1-4; D is unresolved. With 0 bases removed from V and 0 bases from J, the gap between germline ends came to 6 bases. The CDR3 contains 15 residues. CDR1 SGDLS and CDR2 YYNGEE come from the germline V gene. The CDR3 DNA follows: TGTGCCAGCAGCGTAGTCGGCGCAACTAATGAAAAACTGTTTTTT. It encodes CASSVVGATNEKLFF.